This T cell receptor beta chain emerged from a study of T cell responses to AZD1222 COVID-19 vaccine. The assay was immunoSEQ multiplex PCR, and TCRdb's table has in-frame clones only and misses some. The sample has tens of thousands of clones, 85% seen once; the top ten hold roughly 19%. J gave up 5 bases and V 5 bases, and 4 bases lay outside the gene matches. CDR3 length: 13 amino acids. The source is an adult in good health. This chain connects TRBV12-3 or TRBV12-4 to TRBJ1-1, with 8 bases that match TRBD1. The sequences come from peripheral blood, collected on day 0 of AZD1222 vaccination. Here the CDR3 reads CASSLRQGTEAFF. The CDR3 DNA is TGTGCCAGCAGTCTAAGACAGGGGACTGAAGCTTTCTTT.